This T cell receptor (beta chain) was sequenced during a study of blood T cell repertoires in COVID-19. Looking at the study overall: PBMCs, B-cell-depleted T cells, or T cells provided the cDNA or gDNA that made up the material.

Original data processing: Scientists estimated how many nucleated cells there were by amplifying reference gene primers. Here immunoSEQ multiplex PCR was the method, and the copy in TCRdb shows in-frame clones only, minus some. The V and J calls and clone size are taken from that table; D and trimming were inferred from the DNA. Of around 100,000 clones listed, about nine tenths are singletons. The CDR3 spans 16 residues. CDR1 and CDR2 (germline): SGHAT, FQNNGV. V lost 3 bases and J 6 bases, leaving 20 bases between the germline ends. The rearrangement uses TRBV11-2 and TRBJ1-2, with D possibly TRBD1 on 6 matching bases. The material sequenced was peripheral blood. The sequence was collected from a woman older than 75 with acute or convalescent COVID-19. Here the CDR3 reads CASSLGIQGPSHGYTF. In DNA, the CDR3 is TGTGCCAGCAGCTTGGGGATACAGGGACCCAGTCATGGCTACACCTTC. Full variable domain (rest looked up from reference TRBV11-2 and TRBJ1-2): EAGVAQSPRYKIIEKRQSVAFWCNPISGHATLYWYQQILGQGPKLLIQFQNNGVVDDSQLPKDRFSAERLKGVDSTLKIQPAKLEDSAVYLCASSLGIQGPSHGYTFGSGTRLTVV.